This T cell receptor beta chain was recorded in a study of shared clonotypes between healthy human individuals. On the study more broadly: The cohort comprised a couple of women and a few men. Their ages spanned 18 to 49 years.

Findings and caveats of the study: In this cohort, only blood was sampled, and tissue repertoires likely differ.

Germline V gives CDR1 LGHNT, CDR2 FRNRAP. The V end lost 4 bases, the J end lost 6 bases, and 15 bases lay between the germline ends. There are 15 residues in the CDR3. With regard to this clone: Antigen unknown.

The data were produced by immunoSEQ multiplex PCR, yet TCRdb's version contains in-frame clones alone and is incomplete. The sample lists about 2.4 million clones, over 85% seen once, with 0.36% in the top ten. The authors divided CD4+ cells into CD45RA+ naive and CD45RA-negative memory subsets. The source is a man aged 18 to 30 in good health. Some clones in this sample may be carry-over from other donors' samples. The genes are TRBV12-5 and TRBJ1-4, with D perhaps matching TRBD1 (5 bases). The sample consisted of naive CD4+ T cells from PBMCs. The subset denotes: CD45RA+ positively selected. In nucleotides, the CDR3 is TGTGCTAGTGGTTGCCGAAGGGGAGGATATGAAAAACTGTTTTTT. Translation: CASGCRRGGYEKLFF.